This TCR beta chain derives from a study of beta chain features in type 1 diabetes. Germline V CDR1 and CDR2: KGHSH, LQKENI. V shed 4 bases, J shed 9 bases, and the junction held 4 bases outside the gene matches. This CDR3 comprises 14 residues. Study-level findings and limits: Still unanswered here is whether HLA type influences TCRB rearrangement. PCR might pick shorter templates more often, in the same way for patients and controls. The naive, central memory and Treg TCRB repertoires looked more alike in patients than they did in healthy donors. Cells that show high TCR expression could be over-represented by cDNA sequencing. TCRB CDR3s were moderately but significantly shorter in Type 1 diabetes patients in all four CD4+ subsets.

Expressed TCRB transcripts got sequenced, as all isolated RNA was reverse transcribed. Only in-frame clones appear in the TCRdb table, and some are missing; sequencing was by immunoSEQ multiplex PCR. The repertoire consists of about 700,000 clones, with under 15% occurring once and the leading ten covering approximately 0.02%. Details on this clone: Antigen specificity is unknown.

V and J are TRBV18 and TRBJ1-6, with 9 positions matching TRBD1. Sample: naive CD4+ T cells from blood. This sequence originates from a man between 18 and 35 years old with type 1 diabetes. CDR3 bases: TGTGCCAGCTCACTGGGACAGGGTGGTTCACCCCTCCACTTT. Its protein product is CASSLGQGGSPLHF.